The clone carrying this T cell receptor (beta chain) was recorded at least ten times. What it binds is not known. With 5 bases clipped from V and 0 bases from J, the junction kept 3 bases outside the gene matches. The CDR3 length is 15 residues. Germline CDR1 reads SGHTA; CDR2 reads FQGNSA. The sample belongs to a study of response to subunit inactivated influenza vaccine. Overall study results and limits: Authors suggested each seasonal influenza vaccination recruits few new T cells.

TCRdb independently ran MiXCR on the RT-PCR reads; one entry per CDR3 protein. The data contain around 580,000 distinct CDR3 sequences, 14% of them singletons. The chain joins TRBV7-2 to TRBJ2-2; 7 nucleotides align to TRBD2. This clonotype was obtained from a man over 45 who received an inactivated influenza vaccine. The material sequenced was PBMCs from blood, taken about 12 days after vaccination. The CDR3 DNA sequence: TGTGCCAGCAGCGCACTAGCGACGAACACCGGGGAGCTGTTTTTT. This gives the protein CASSALATNTGELFF.